A selection of T cell receptor beta chains follows, all from one sample in a study of response to subunit inactivated influenza vaccine. TCRdb redid the calling of the RT-PCR reads with MiXCR, one entry per CDR3 protein. Among 500,000 to 600,000 distinct CDR3 sequences listed, around 11% were seen once. The sequencing here drew on PBMCs from blood, taken on the day of vaccination. The source of these receptors is a man aged 45 to 65 who received an inactivated influenza vaccine. CDR3s include the opening cysteine and the closing phenylalanine or tryptophan. Fields, in order: V gene, D gene, J gene, clone size, CDR3 protein, CDR3 DNA. A D gene is named only where the DNA matches it firmly. Rows may omit the clone size; those that give it use once, few, many or a size class.

TRBV4-2,TRBD2,TRBJ2-5,-,CASSQTGLASGKTQYF,TGTGCCAGCAGCCAGACGGGACTAGCGAGTGGAAAGACCCAGTACTTC
TRBV11-2,-,TRBJ2-5,-,CASSQWDPRGGTQYF,TGTGCCAGCAGCCAGTGGGACCCCCGAGGCGGGACCCAGTACTTC
TRBV7-2,TRBD1,TRBJ2-7,-,CASSRQTGVPYEQYF,TGTGCCAGCAGCCGCCAAACAGGGGTTCCCTACGAGCAGTACTTC
TRBV20-1,-,TRBJ1-3,-,CSASVGDTIYF,TGCAGTGCTAGTGTCGGAGACACCATATATTTT
TRBV10-3,-,TRBJ1-3,many,CAISGSQLAGNTIYF,TGTGCCATCAGTGGAAGCCAACTCGCTGGAAACACCATATATTTT
TRBV18,-,TRBJ1-4,-,CASSPEQGANEKLFF,TGTGCCAGCTCACCCGAACAGGGTGCTAATGAAAAACTGTTTTTT
TRBV6-2/TRBV6-3,TRBD2,TRBJ2-7,-,CASSYSGREYEQYF,TGTGCCAGCAGTTATTCAGGGAGGGAGTACGAGCAGTACTTC
TRBV5-1,-,TRBJ1-4,few,CASSLANGEKLFF,TGCGCCAGCAGCTTGGCCAACGGTGAAAAACTGTTTTTT
TRBV20-1,-,TRBJ1-1,few,CSAWRGNTEAFF,TGCAGTGCCTGGCGGGGGAACACTGAAGCTTTCTTT
TRBV20-1,TRBD2,TRBJ2-1,-,CSASGPLAGVPYNEQFF,TGCAGTGCTAGTGGTCCTCTAGCGGGAGTTCCCTACAATGAGCAGTTCTTC
TRBV3-1,TRBD2,TRBJ2-5,-,CASRQNPGLRRETQYF,TGTGCCAGCAGGCAAAATCCGGGACTACGCCGGGAGACCCAGTACTTC
TRBV3-1,TRBD1,TRBJ2-7,few,CASSQVGTGIGEQYF,TGTGCCAGCAGCCAAGTAGGGACAGGGATAGGCGAGCAGTACTTC
TRBV12-3/TRBV12-4,-,TRBJ1-3,-,CASSLFLGSSGNTIYF,TGTGCCAGCAGTTTATTCTTGGGGAGCTCTGGAAACACCATATATTTT
TRBV5-1,-,TRBJ1-4,few,CASGRDAEEKLFF,TGCGCCAGCGGACGGGACGCAGAGGAAAAACTGTTTTTT
TRBV3-1,-,TRBJ2-7,-,CASSLLTAAFGYEQYF,TGTGCCAGCAGCCTCCTGACAGCCGCCTTTGGGTACGAGCAGTACTTC
TRBV20-1,-,TRBJ2-7,few,CSARRDGTSNYEQYF,TGCAGTGCTAGACGCGACGGGACTTCTAACTACGAGCAGTACTTC
TRBV28,TRBD1,TRBJ2-2,few,CASSWGTGATGELFF,TGTGCCAGCAGTTGGGGGACAGGGGCCACCGGGGAGCTGTTTTTT
TRBV15,-,TRBJ1-4,-,CATSRGGSTNEKLFF,TGTGCCACCAGCCGGGGCGGCAGCACTAATGAAAAACTGTTTTTT